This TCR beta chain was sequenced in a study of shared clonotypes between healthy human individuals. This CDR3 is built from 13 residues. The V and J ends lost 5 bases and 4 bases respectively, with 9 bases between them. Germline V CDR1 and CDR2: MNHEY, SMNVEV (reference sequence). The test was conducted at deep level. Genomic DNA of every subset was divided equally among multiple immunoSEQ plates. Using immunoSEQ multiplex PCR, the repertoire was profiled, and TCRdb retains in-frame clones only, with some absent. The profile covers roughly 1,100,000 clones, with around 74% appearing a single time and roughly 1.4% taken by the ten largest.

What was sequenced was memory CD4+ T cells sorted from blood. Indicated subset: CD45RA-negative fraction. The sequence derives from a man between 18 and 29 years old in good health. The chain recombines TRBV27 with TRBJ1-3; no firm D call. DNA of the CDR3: TGTGCCAGCAGTCTGGTTCGGGGAAACACCATATATTTT. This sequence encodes CASSLVRGNTIYF.